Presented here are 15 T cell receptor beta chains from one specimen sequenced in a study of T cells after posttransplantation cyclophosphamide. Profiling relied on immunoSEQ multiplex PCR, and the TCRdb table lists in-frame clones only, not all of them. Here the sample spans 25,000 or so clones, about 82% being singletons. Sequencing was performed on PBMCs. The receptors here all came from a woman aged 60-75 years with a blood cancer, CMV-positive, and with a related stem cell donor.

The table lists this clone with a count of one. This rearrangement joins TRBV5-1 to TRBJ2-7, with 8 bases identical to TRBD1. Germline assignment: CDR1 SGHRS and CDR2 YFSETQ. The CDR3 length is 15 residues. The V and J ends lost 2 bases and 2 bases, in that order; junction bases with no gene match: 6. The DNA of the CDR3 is TGCGCCAGCAGCTTAGACAGGGGTGGGCCCTACGAGCAGTACTTC. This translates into CASSLDRGGPYEQYF.

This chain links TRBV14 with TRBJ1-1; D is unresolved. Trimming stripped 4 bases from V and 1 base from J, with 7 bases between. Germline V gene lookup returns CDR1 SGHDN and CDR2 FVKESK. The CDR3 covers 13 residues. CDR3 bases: TGTGCCAGCAGCCCAACACGGAACACTGAAGCTTTCTTT. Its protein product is CASSPTRNTEAFF. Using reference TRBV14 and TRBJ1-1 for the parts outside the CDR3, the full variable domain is EAGVTQFPSHSVIEKGQTVTLRCDPISGHDNLYWYRRVMGKEIKFLLHFVKESKQDESGMPNNRFLAERTGGTYSTLKVQPAELEDSGVYFCASSPTRNTEAFFGQGTRLTVV.

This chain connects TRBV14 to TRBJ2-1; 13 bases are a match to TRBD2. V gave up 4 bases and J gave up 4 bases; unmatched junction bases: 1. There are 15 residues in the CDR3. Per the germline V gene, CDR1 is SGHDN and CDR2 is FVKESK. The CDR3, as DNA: TGTGCCAGCAGCCGGACTAGCGGGAGTTACAATGAGCAGTTCTTC. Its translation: CASSRTSGSYNEQFF. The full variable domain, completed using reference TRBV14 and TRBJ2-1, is EAGVTQFPSHSVIEKGQTVTLRCDPISGHDNLYWYRRVMGKEIKFLLHFVKESKQDESGMPNNRFLAERTGGTYSTLKVQPAELEDSGVYFCASSRTSGSYNEQFFGPGTRLTVL.

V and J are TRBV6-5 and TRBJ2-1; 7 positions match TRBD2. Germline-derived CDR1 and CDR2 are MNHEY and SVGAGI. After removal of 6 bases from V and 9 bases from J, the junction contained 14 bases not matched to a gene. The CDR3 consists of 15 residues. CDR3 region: CASSPSGIGFGEQFF. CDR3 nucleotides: TGTGCCAGCAGCCCGAGCGGGATTGGGTTCGGTGAGCAGTTCTTC.

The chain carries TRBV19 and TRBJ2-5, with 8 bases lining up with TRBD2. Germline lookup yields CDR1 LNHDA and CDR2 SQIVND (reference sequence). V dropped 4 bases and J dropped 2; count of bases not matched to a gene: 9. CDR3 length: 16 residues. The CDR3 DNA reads TGTGCCAGTAGTACGAAAAGCGGGAGCTCTCAAGAGACCCAGTACTTC. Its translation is CASSTKSGSSQETQYF.

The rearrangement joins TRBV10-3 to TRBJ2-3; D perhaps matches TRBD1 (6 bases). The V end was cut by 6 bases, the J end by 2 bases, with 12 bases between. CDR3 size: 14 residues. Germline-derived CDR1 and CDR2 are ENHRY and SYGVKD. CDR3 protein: CAIRRGFDTDTQYF. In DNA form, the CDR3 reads TGTGCCATCAGAAGGGGGTTCGACACAGATACGCAGTATTTT.

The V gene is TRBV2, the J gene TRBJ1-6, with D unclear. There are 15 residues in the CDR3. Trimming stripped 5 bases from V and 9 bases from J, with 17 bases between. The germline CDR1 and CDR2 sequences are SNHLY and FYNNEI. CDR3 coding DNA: TGTGCCAGCAGTAGTTCTCGAGGGATCGGTTCACCCCTCCACTTT. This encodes CASSSSRGIGSPLHF.

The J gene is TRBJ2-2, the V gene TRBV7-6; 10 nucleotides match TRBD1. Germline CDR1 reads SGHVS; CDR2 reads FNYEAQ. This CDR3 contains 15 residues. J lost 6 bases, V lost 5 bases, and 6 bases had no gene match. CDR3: CASSLAGQGPGELFF. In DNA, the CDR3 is TGTGCCAGCAGCCTGGCGGGACAGGGGCCCGGGGAGCTGTTTTTT. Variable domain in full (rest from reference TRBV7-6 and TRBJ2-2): GAGVSQSPRYKVTKRGQDVALRCDPISGHVSLYWYRQALGQGPEFLTYFNYEAQQDKSGLPNDRFSAERPEGSISTLTIQRTEQRDSAMYRCASSLAGQGPGELFFGEGSRLTVL.

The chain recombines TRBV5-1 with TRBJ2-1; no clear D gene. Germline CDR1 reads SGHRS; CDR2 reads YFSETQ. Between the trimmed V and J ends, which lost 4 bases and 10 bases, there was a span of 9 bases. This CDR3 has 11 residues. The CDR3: CASSATTEQFF. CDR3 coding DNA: TGCGCCAGCAGCGCAACTACCGAGCAGTTCTTC.

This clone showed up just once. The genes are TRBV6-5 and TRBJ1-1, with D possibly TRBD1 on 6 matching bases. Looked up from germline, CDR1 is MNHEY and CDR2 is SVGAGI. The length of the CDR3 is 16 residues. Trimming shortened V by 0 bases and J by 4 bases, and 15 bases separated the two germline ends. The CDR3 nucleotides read TGTGCCAGCAGTTACTCGATTACAGGGATGGGCACTGAAGCTTTCTTT. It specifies CASSYSITGMGTEAFF.

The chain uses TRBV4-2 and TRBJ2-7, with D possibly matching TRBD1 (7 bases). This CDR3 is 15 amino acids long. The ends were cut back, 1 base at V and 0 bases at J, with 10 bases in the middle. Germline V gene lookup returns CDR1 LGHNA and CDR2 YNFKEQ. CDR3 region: CASSQGGDSSYEQYF. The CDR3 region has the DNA TGTGCCAGCAGCCAAGGGGGGGACAGCTCCTACGAGCAGTACTTC.

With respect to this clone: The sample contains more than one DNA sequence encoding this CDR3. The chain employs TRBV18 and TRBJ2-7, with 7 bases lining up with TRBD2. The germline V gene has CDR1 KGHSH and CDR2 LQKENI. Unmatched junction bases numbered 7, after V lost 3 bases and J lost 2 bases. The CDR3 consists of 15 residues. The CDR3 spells CASSPDSSGTYEQYF. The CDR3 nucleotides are TGTGCCAGCTCACCCGACTCGAGCGGGACCTACGAGCAGTACTTC.

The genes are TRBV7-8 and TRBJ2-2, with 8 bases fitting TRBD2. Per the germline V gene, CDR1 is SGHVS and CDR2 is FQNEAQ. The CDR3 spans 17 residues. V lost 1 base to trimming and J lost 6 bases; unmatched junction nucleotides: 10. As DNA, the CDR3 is TGTGCCAGCAGCTTAGGCCTAGCGGGCTTAGGATCCGGGGAGCTGTTTTTT. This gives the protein CASSLGLAGLGSGELFF. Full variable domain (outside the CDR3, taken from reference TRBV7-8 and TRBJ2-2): GAGVSQSPRYKVAKRGQDVALRCDPISGHVSLFWYQQALGQGPEFLTYFQNEAQLDKSGLPSDRFFAERPEGSVSTLKIQRTQQEDSAVYLCASSLGLAGLGSGELFFGEGSRLTVL.

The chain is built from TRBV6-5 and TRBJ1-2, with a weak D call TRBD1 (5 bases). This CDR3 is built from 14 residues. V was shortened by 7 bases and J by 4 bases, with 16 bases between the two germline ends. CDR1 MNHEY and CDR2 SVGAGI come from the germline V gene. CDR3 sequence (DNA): TGTGCCAGCACCCTAGGGGCCGGTTTCTATGGCTACACCTTC. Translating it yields CASTLGAGFYGYTF.

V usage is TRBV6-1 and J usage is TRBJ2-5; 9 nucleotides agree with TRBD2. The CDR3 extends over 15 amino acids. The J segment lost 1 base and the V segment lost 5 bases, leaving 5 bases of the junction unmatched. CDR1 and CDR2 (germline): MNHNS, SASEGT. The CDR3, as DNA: TGTGCCAGCAGTAAGTTAGCGGGAGTCCAAGAGACCCAGTACTTC. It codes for CASSKLAGVQETQYF.